This T cell receptor (beta chain) was profiled in a study of PD-L1 blockade in urothelial cancer (dated 2017 in TCRdb). Broadly, across the study: Every patient began therapy in about 2014 and was given atezolizumab 1,200 mg intravenously every 3 weeks. Twenty-five of 29 patients were males with bladder-origin urothelial cancer, and about 65% of the roughly 30 reported a prior smoking history. Patients had an ECOG performance status of 0 or 1 and had received between 0 and 3 prior chemotherapy regimens. Blood samples were analyzed at 3 weeks after treatment start (second dose) and at 6 weeks after treatment start. A median of roughly 140,000 T cells and 83,000 or so unique TCRs was obtained from blood samples, and a median clonality of around 0.072 was observed. The study was an exploratory multi-omic analysis of somatic, immune and clinical correlates of response to PD-L1 blockade with atezolizumab in urothelial cancer. Pretreatment tumor samples and matched peripheral blood, collected serially before and after atezolizumab treatment, underwent TCR sequencing. Durable clinical benefit was defined as progression-free survival longer than 6 months, and TCR features were also tested against progression-free and overall survival. In the same patients, pretreatment tumors underwent whole exome sequencing and RNA sequencing in addition to TCR sequencing. Under ten patients reached durable clinical benefit, while 20 patients did not. Pretreatment blood TCR-seq was available for about 27 patients, at least one posttreatment blood collection was obtained for some 25 patients, and tumor TCR-seq was available for some 25 patients. What the study reported, not specific to this receptor: At 3 weeks after the start of treatment, tumor-associated TCR clones in peripheral blood had expanded more in patients with durable benefit (n ≈ 20, p = 0.022). Improved progression-free and overall survival was associated with having pretreatment peripheral blood TCR clonality below the median. Small sample size (n of about 30) and many exploratory analyses mean the results are intended to be hypothesis-generating.

To estimate absolute template abundance from read counts, synthetic TCR analog templates were spiked into each PCR. The immunoSEQ assay was used to amplify TCRbeta CDR3 regions from genomic DNA with bias-controlled V and J gene primers. Rearranged TCRbeta segments were sequenced at approximately 20X coverage. As for the authors' bioinformatics: Clustering was used to correct sequencing errors, and CDR3s were annotated against IMGT to assign V, D and J genes. Downstream analyses used only productive TCRbeta rearrangements, leaving out any out-of-frame or stop-codon sequences. Clonality was calculated as one minus the Shannon entropy normalized by the log of the number of unique productive sequences. Clones differing between time points or between blood and tumor were identified using Fisher's exact test with Benjamini-Hochberg correction, with an adjusted p below 0.01 applied as the threshold. Imported from immuneACCESS, the table was reduced by TCRdb to in-frame sequences with V and J called. These copies leave out some clones; in studies compared against another copy, an unresolved V gene accounts for under half, and the cause of the remainder is not known. V and J calls and clone size are given by that table; D and trimming were obtained from the DNA. The sample table contains 32,000 or so clones; only one count was recorded for over 70% of them. The top ten constitute roughly 14% of the sample.

Explained via the paper, the time point label denotes: pretreatment peripheral blood. A total of approximately 27 patients with locally advanced or metastatic urothelial carcinoma, treated at Memorial Sloan Kettering on a trial protocol, made up the cohort. Peripheral blood mononuclear cells were collected pretreatment and during treatment, with between 1 and 8 total time points per patient. The Qiagen DNeasy Blood extraction kit was used to purify genomic DNA from total PBMCs and from tumor samples. PBMCs were collected pretreatment and during treatment and were isolated and stored as previously described. The CDR3 goes from the cysteine to the phenylalanine over 15 residues. Only the CDR3 DNA is retained, 45 bases long and in frame from the first base. Between the V and J ends, shortened by 2 bases and 6 bases respectively, the junction contains 17 bases. CDR1 and CDR2 were assigned from the germline V gene (reference sequence) as MNHNY and SVGAGI.

As concerns this clone: Its antigen is not yet known. No much larger clone exists at a distance of one base, and base qualities are not known.

The TCR sequence derives from a man aged 60 to 69 with urothelial cancer. The chain is encoded by TRBV6-6 joined to TRBJ2-7, and possibly TRBD2, on 6 matching bases. This specimen consisted of PBMCs, obtained around atezolizumab (anti-PD-L1) treatment. CDR3 loop: CASSYGQGLLPEQYF. Here is the DNA: TGTGCCAGCAGTTACGGTCAGGGACTCCTCCCCGAGCAGTACTTC.